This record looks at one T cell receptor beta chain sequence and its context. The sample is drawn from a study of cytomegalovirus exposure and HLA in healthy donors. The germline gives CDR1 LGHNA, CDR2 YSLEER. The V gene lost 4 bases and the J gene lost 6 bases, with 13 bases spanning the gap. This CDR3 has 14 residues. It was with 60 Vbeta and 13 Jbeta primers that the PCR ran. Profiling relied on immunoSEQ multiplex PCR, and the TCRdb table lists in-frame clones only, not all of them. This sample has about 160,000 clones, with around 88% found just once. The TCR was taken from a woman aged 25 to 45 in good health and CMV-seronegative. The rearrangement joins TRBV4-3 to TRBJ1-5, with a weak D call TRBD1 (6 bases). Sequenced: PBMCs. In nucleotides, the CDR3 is TGCGCCAGCAGCCCGGACAGATCCCGTCAGCCCCAGCATTTT. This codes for CASSPDRSRQPQHF.